The 24 T cell receptor beta chains below come from one sample, sequenced in a study of blood T cell repertoires in COVID-19. The table came from immunoSEQ multiplex PCR; TCRdb's copy has only in-frame clones and leaves some out. The sample holds about 140,000 clones, around 79% seen once. Sequencing was carried out using peripheral blood. Receptors were obtained from a man over 45 with active or convalescent COVID-19.

The chain is built from TRBV15 and TRBJ2-7, with 9 bases matching TRBD1. The trim removed 4 bases at V and 4 bases at J, leaving 5 bases unmatched. The germline V gene has CDR1 LNHNV and CDR2 YYDKDF (reference sequence). This CDR3 contains 14 residues. CDR3: CATSTNRGLYEQYF. The CDR3 DNA sequence: TGTGCCACCAGCACAAACAGGGGGCTATACGAGCAGTACTTC.

The rearrangement uses TRBV2 and TRBJ2-2; D might be TRBD2 (5 bases). The V gene lost 7 bases and the J gene lost 4 bases, with 13 bases spanning the gap. Germline CDR1 is SNHLY and CDR2 is FYNNEI. CDR3 size: 14 residues. The CDR3 bases are TGTGCCAGCAAGGAGGCCTTCCGCACCGGGGAGCTGTTTTTT. It codes for CASKEAFRTGELFF.

The chain recombines TRBV7-3 with TRBJ2-7; the match to TRBD2 covers 8 bases. Germline V gives CDR1 SGHTA, CDR2 FQGTGA. There are 15 residues in the CDR3. After removal of 3 bases from V and 1 base from J, the junction contained 5 bases not matched to a gene. The CDR3 bases are TGTGCCAGCAGCTTGGCCGCGGGAGGTTCCTACGAGCAGTACTTC. Its translation: CASSLAAGGSYEQYF.

In this sample, this clone turned up once. The chain carries TRBV28 and TRBJ1-2; D is unclear. The CDR3 runs to 15 residues. V was clipped by 5 bases and J by 0 bases, with 13 bases between them. Germline assignment: CDR1 MDHEN and CDR2 SYDVKM. The CDR3 region has the DNA TGTGCCAGCAGTCTCGCAGGAGGCACTAACTATGGCTACACCTTC. Its protein product is CASSLAGGTNYGYTF.

The chain couples TRBV7-3 to TRBJ2-5; TRBD1 agrees at 7 bases. The CDR3 spans 13 residues. The V gene end was trimmed by 6 bases and the J gene end by 5 bases; junction bases not matched to a gene: 6. Per germline, CDR1 SGHTA and CDR2 FQGTGA. CDR3 sequence (DNA): TGTGCCAGCAGGGAGACAGGGCGGGAGACCCAGTACTTC. This sequence encodes CASRETGRETQYF.

J is TRBJ2-3 and V is TRBV5-1; 13 bases match TRBD2. Per the germline V gene, CDR1 is SGHRS and CDR2 is YFSETQ. This CDR3 contains 20 residues. The V and J ends lost 3 bases and 4 bases, in that order; junction bases with no gene match: 17. The CDR3 spells CASSWNPTGLAGEYSDTQYF. The DNA of the CDR3 is TGCGCCAGCAGCTGGAACCCGACCGGACTAGCGGGAGAGTATTCAGATACGCAGTATTTT.

This chain connects TRBV11-3 to TRBJ2-3; 7 bases are shared with TRBD1. Germline CDR1 and CDR2: SGHNT and YENEEA. The CDR3 covers 15 residues. V trimming: 3 bases; J trimming: 2 bases; junction bases outside the gene matches: 5. Here the CDR3 DNA reads TGTGCCAGCAGCTTTATGGGACAGAACACAGATACGCAGTATTTT. As protein: CASSFMGQNTDTQYF.

Concerning this clone: Other nucleotide sequences from this sample produce the same CDR3. V is TRBV6-5 and J is TRBJ1-1; 7 bases fit TRBD1. The germline V gene has CDR1 MNHEY and CDR2 SVGAGI. The CDR3 has 15 amino acids. Losses at the gene ends were 2 bases for V and 4 bases for J; bases not matched to a gene: 7. The DNA for the CDR3 is TGTGCCAGCAGTTACGGGCAGGGGGTGAGCACTGAAGCTTTCTTT. It encodes CASSYGQGVSTEAFF.

The chain combines TRBV7-9 with TRBJ2-7; no clear D. The germline V gene has CDR1 SEHNR and CDR2 FQNEAQ (reference sequence). The CDR3 sequence is 13 residues long. V was pared by 3 bases and J by 1 base, with 7 bases between. CDR3 DNA sequence: TGTGCCAGCAGCTTCCTTGTTTCCTACGAGCAGTACTTC. Translating gives CASSFLVSYEQYF.

This chain links TRBV28 with TRBJ2-3, with D possibly being TRBD1 (6 bases). Trimming left V 4 bases short and J 0 bases short, with 17 bases between. The CDR3 loop spans 17 amino acids. The germline V gene encodes CDR1 MDHEN and CDR2 SYDVKM. The CDR3 region has the DNA TGTGCCAGCAGTTCCTGGGCACAGGGCCTGAGCACAGATACGCAGTATTTT. It encodes CASSSWAQGLSTDTQYF.

V gene TRBV9 combines with J gene TRBJ2-2, with D unclear. From germline, CDR1 is SGDLS and CDR2 YYNGEE. Trimming stripped 2 bases from V and 0 bases from J, with 5 bases between. CDR3 length: 14 amino acids. CDR3 in amino acids: CASSVSANTGELFF. CDR3 sequence (DNA): TGTGCCAGCAGCGTTTCTGCGAACACCGGGGAGCTGTTTTTT.

The genes are TRBV15 and TRBJ2-5, with D perhaps TRBD2 (6 bases). V was clipped by 5 bases and J by 5 bases, with 15 bases between them. Germline lookup yields CDR1 LNHNV and CDR2 YYDKDF (reference sequence). The CDR3 length is 14 residues. CDR3 in DNA: TGTGCCACCAGCCGCCGACTAGTTGGGGAGACCCAGTACTTC. Translating gives CATSRRLVGETQYF.

This clone was seen ten or more times. The chain links TRBV2 to TRBJ2-3; 13 bases are shared with TRBD2. The germline gives CDR1 SNHLY, CDR2 FYNNEI. The CDR3 has 19 amino acids. V gave up 5 bases and J gave up 0 bases; unmatched junction bases: 11. The CDR3 DNA follows: TGTGCCAGCAGTTCCGGGACTAGCGGGACCTCCGCTAGCACAGATACGCAGTATTTT. Protein sequence: CASSSGTSGTSASTDTQYF.

The chain is built from TRBV7-8 and TRBJ1-1; maybe TRBD1 (6 bases). Trimming left V 2 bases short and J 8 bases short, with 12 bases between. The CDR3 runs 13 residues. Per the germline V gene, CDR1 is SGHVS and CDR2 is FQNEAQ. The CDR3 is CASSLPLGTEAFF. The CDR3 coding sequence is TGTGCCAGCAGCTTACCCCTTGGGACAGAAGCTTTCTTT.

This clone was seen only a few times. The chain links TRBV12-5 to TRBJ2-5, with D maybe TRBD1 (7 bases). The V end was cut by 6 bases, the J end by 5 bases, with 16 bases between. The CDR3 covers 14 residues. From germline, CDR1 is LGHNT and CDR2 FRNRAP. The CDR3 DNA is TGTGCTAGTGGGATAGGACAGGAGGGCGAGACCCAGTACTTC. This gives the protein CASGIGQEGETQYF.

The CDR3, as DNA: TGTGCCAGCAAGTTTCGGGACAGTTACACTGAAGCTTTCTTT. This codes for CASKFRDSYTEAFF. The chain joins TRBV2 to TRBJ1-1; the match to TRBD1 covers 7 bases. Germline V gives CDR1 SNHLY, CDR2 FYNNEI. This CDR3 is built from 14 residues. V gave up 7 bases and J gave up 3 bases; unmatched junction bases: 8.

The CDR3: CASSSQGLVTEAFF. The CDR3 DNA reads TGTGCCAGCAGTTCTCAGGGGTTAGTCACTGAAGCTTTCTTT. The chain carries TRBV28 and TRBJ1-1; TRBD1 might be the D (6 bases). CDR3 length equals 14 residues. Germline V CDR1 and CDR2: MDHEN, SYDVKM. The V end was cut by 4 bases, the J end by 4 bases, with 13 bases between.

The V call is TRBV19, the J call TRBJ1-5; possibly TRBD1 for D (5 bases). Deletions cut 3 bases from V and 4 bases from J, with 19 bases between. Germline V lookup: CDR1 LNHDA, CDR2 SQIVND (reference sequence). The CDR3 has 17 amino acids. The CDR3 region has the DNA TGTGCCAGTAGTATTAGTCCCCACAGGAAGGAGAATCAGCCCCAGCATTTT. Amino acids: CASSISPHRKENQPQHF.

The chain links TRBV19 to TRBJ2-7; TRBD1 might be the D (6 bases). This CDR3 is 13 amino acids long. Looked up from germline, CDR1 is LNHDA and CDR2 is SQIVND (reference sequence). V lost 8 bases and J 6 bases, leaving 17 bases between the germline ends. This CDR3 is CASGPTGLGEQYF. DNA for the CDR3: TGTGCCAGTGGACCGACAGGACTGGGCGAGCAGTACTTC.

This sequence joins TRBV3-1 (or the pseudogene TRBV3-2) and TRBJ1-6; weak D call: TRBD1 (6 bases). CDR1 is LGHDT and CDR2 is YNNKEL in the germline V gene (reference sequence). Trimming pared 2 bases from V and 9 bases from J, leaving 11 bases between. This CDR3 spans 14 amino acids. The CDR3, as DNA: TGTGCCAGCAGCCAATACAGAGGGGGTTCACCCCTCCACTTT. It yields the protein CASSQYRGGSPLHF.

The chain recombines TRBV28 with TRBJ2-7, with 7 positions matching TRBD1. Germline loops: CDR1 MDHEN, CDR2 SYDVKM. CDR3 length: 17 amino acids. Trimming cost V 3 bases and J 0 bases; bases outside gene matches: 11. This CDR3 is CASSFLAPGQFSYEQYF. The CDR3 DNA reads as TGTGCCAGCAGTTTTTTGGCCCCGGGACAGTTCTCCTACGAGCAGTACTTC.

The chain carries TRBV7-3 and TRBJ2-1, with 10 bases that match TRBD1. The germline V gene encodes CDR1 SGHTA and CDR2 FQGTGA. V trimming: 1 base; J trimming: 9 bases; junction bases outside the gene matches: 6. CDR3 size: 15 residues. In nucleotides, the CDR3 is TGTGCCAGCAGCTTAAGGGGGACAGGGGTTATTGAGCAGTTCTTC. Amino acids: CASSLRGTGVIEQFF.

The chain couples TRBV5-6 to TRBJ2-7, with D perhaps matching TRBD1 (5 bases). CDR1 and CDR2 from the germline V gene are SGHDT and YYEEEE. V was pared by 0 bases and J by 5 bases, with 15 bases between. CDR3 size: 15 residues. The CDR3 protein is CASSLVTGKIDEQYF. CDR3 bases: TGTGCCAGCAGCTTGGTTACAGGTAAAATCGACGAGCAGTACTTC.

The chain employs TRBV5-1 and TRBJ2-3; 8 positions agree with TRBD2. CDR3 length equals 15 residues. With V trimmed by 0 bases and J by 5 bases, 5 bases remained unmatched. Germline-derived CDR1 and CDR2 are SGHRS and YFSETQ. CDR3 DNA sequence: TGCGCCAGCAGCTTGGAAGGTAGCGGGAAAGATACGCAGTATTTT. This translates into CASSLEGSGKDTQYF.